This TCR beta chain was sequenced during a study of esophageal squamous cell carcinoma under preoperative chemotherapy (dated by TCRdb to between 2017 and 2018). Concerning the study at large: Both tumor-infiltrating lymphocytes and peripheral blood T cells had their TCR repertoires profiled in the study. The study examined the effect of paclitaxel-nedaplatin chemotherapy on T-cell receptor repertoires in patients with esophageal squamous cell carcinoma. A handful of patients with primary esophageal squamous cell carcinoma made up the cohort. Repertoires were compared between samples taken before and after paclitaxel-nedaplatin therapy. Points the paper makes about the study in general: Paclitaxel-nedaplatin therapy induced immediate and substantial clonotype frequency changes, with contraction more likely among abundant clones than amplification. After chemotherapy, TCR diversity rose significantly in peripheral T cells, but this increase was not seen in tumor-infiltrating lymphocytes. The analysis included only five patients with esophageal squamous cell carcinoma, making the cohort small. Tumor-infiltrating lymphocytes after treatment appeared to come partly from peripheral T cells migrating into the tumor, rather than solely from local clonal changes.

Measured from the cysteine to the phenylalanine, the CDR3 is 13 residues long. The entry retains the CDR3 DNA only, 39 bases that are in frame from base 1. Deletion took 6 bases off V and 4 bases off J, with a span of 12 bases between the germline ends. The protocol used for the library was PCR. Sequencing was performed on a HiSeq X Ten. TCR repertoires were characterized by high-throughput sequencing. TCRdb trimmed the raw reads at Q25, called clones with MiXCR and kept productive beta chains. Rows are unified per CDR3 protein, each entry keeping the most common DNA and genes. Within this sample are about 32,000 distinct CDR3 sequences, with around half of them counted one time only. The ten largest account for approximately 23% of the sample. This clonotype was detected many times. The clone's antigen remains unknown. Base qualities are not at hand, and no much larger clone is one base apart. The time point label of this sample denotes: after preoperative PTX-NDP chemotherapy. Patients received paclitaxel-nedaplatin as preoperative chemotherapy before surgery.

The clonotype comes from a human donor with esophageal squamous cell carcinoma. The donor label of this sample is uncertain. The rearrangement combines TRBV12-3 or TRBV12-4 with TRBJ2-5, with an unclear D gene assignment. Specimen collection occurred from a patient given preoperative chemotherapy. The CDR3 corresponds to CASSLPSLETQYF. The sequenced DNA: TGTGCCAGCAGCCTCCCCAGTCTAGAGACCCAGTACTTC.